A single sample gave rise to the 21 T cell receptor beta chains below, sequenced in a study of early T cells in non-severe SARS-CoV-2 infection. TCRdb processed the 5' RACE reads anew with MiXCR; each CDR3 protein has one entry. The sample comprises 25,000 to 35,000 distinct CDR3 sequences, roughly 4.9% of which are singletons, and approximately 3.5% rests with the top ten. The specimen was whole blood. The source is an adult who was a healthcare worker with PCR-confirmed SARS-CoV-2 infection or an uninfected control (not recorded which).

This clonotype was detected a few times. This rearrangement joins TRBV4-3 to TRBJ2-3; D remains ambiguous. CDR1 is LGHNA and CDR2 is YSLEER in the germline V gene. This CDR3 comprises 14 residues. The V gene lost 2 bases and the J gene lost 7 bases, with 13 bases spanning the gap. CDR3 coding DNA: TGCGCCAGCAGCCAAACTCTAGGACCCTATACGCAGTATTTT. It encodes CASSQTLGPYTQYF.

CDR3 in amino acids: CASSSQSRDTQYF. The CDR3 bases are TGTGCCAGCAGCTCCCAGTCCAGAGATACGCAGTATTTT. The V gene is TRBV7-2, the J gene TRBJ2-3; no clear D gene. The CDR3 runs 13 residues. V gave up 4 bases and J gave up 5 bases, with 10 bases separating them. Germline V gives CDR1 SGHTA, CDR2 FQGNSA. The full variable domain, in which reference TRBV7-2 and TRBJ2-3 provide the parts outside the CDR3, is GAGVSQSPSNKVTEKGKDVELRCDPISGHTALYWYRQSLGQGLEFLIYFQGNSAPDKSGLPSDRFSAERTGGSVSTLTIQRTQQEDSAVYLCASSSQSRDTQYFGPGTRLTVL.

This chain connects TRBV4-2 to TRBJ2-1; 12 bases map to TRBD2. The CDR3 is made up of 17 amino acids. Germline V gives CDR1 LGHNA, CDR2 YNFKEQ. J lost 7 bases, V lost 1 base, and 8 bases had no gene match. The CDR3 region is CASSQATGTSGFNEQFF. DNA for the CDR3: TGTGCCAGCAGCCAAGCAACCGGGACTAGCGGGTTTAATGAGCAGTTCTTC.

This clonotype has ten or more counts. V gene TRBV10-1 combines with J gene TRBJ2-7; 11 bases match TRBD2. The V segment lost 3 bases and the J segment 3 bases; nucleotides outside the gene matches: 10. Germline assignment: CDR1 WNHNN and CDR2 SYGVQD (reference sequence). The CDR3 has 17 residues. DNA of the CDR3: TGCGCCAGCAGTGAAACTAGCGGGAGTTTCCGAAACTACGAGCAGTACTTC. Translated, it gives CASSETSGSFRNYEQYF.

The table lists this clonotype with many counts. The genes are TRBV7-2 and TRBJ1-6; no firm D call. This CDR3 comprises 15 residues. Trimming removed 4 bases from V and 9 bases from J, with 16 bases in between. Looked up from germline, CDR1 is SGHTA and CDR2 is FQGNSA. CDR3: CASSSVVAPASPLHF. Written as DNA, the CDR3 is TGTGCCAGCAGCTCCGTCGTAGCGCCGGCTTCACCCCTCCACTTT.

With respect to this clonotype: A read error is possible here, since a much larger clone lies one base away. The genes are TRBV6-1 and TRBJ2-7, with 8 bases lining up with TRBD1. This CDR3 spans 15 amino acids. In germline, CDR1 is MNHNS, CDR2 SASEGT. The CDR3 loop is CASSEGQGISYERYF. CDR3 DNA: TGTGCCAGCAGTGAAGGACAGGGGATCTCCTACGAGCGGTACTTC.

This clonotype was counted many times. The chain couples TRBV7-3 to TRBJ2-7; possibly TRBD2 for D (5 bases). V was clipped by 0 bases and J by 2 bases, with 14 bases between them. The CDR3 is made up of 16 amino acids. Germline values: CDR1 SGHTA, CDR2 FQGTGA. The DNA for the CDR3 is TGTGCCAGCAGCTTAACGTCGGGATCTGGGACCTACGAGCAGTACTTC. Its translation: CASSLTSGSGTYEQYF.

The chain is built from TRBV19 and TRBJ1-1, with unresolved D. Trimming removed 5 bases from V and 4 bases from J, with 8 bases in between. The CDR3 runs 12 residues. Germline V CDR1 and CDR2: LNHDA, SQIVND (reference sequence). CDR3 DNA: TGTGCCAGTAGTTATGGGGTCACTGAAGCTTTCTTT. It is translated as CASSYGVTEAFF.

This sequence joins TRBV11-2 and TRBJ2-7, with D possibly called TRBD1 or TRBD2 (5 bases each). V was cut by 3 bases and J by 2 bases, with 11 bases left in between. CDR1 and CDR2 from the germline V gene are SGHAT and FQNNGV. The CDR3 extends over 14 amino acids. The CDR3 sequence is CASSFGTTTYEQYF. The CDR3 nucleotides read TGTGCCAGCAGCTTTGGGACGACCACCTACGAGCAGTACTTC.

The chain joins TRBV6-2 or TRBV6-3 to TRBJ2-7; 11 bases agree with TRBD1. Germline values: CDR1 MNHEY, CDR2 SVGEGT. Germline trimming cut 8 bases from V and 2 bases from J; bases unmatched to any gene: 8. The length of the CDR3 is 15 residues. The CDR3 DNA sequence: TGTGCCAGCGGGCCGGACAGGGGGCTAACCTACGAGCAGTACTTC. It specifies CASGPDRGLTYEQYF.

In this sample, this clonotype turned up a few times. This chain joins TRBV14 and TRBJ2-1, with TRBD2 matching 9 bases. V lost 2 bases, J lost 2 bases, and 1 base stayed unmatched. CDR3 length: 15 residues. Germline-derived CDR1 and CDR2 are SGHDN and FVKESK. CDR3 bases: TGTGCCAGCAGCCAAAGCGGGAGGCCCTACAATGAGCAGTTCTTC. Protein: CASSQSGRPYNEQFF.

This clonotype has a count of ten or more. The rearrangement links TRBV6-5 to TRBJ2-7; unclear D gene. Germline V lookup: CDR1 MNHEY, CDR2 SVGAGI. Trimming stripped 0 bases from V and 4 bases from J, with 13 bases between. This CDR3 has 15 residues. Here the CDR3 DNA reads TGTGCCAGCAGTTACTCCGCGGTTGGGGATTACGAGCAGTACTTC. Translation: CASSYSAVGDYEQYF.

This clonotype was seen many times. The chain combines TRBV20-1 with TRBJ2-3; 14 nucleotides agree with TRBD2. In germline, CDR1 is DFQATT, CDR2 SNEGSKA (reference sequence). V shed 4 bases, J shed 5 bases, and the junction held 8 bases outside the gene matches. There are 16 residues in the CDR3. CDR3 sequence: CSATRLAGGPRDTQYF. In nucleotides, the CDR3 is TGCAGTGCTACTAGACTAGCGGGAGGGCCTAGAGATACGCAGTATTTT.

The gene calls are TRBV12-3 or TRBV12-4 and TRBJ2-5, with 9 bases lining up with TRBD1. After removal of 8 bases from V and 3 bases from J, the junction contained 10 bases not matched to a gene. The CDR3 has 15 residues. CDR3 nucleotide sequence: TGTGCCAGCGGGGGGACAGGGCTACCCGAAGAGACCCAGTACTTC. It specifies CASGGTGLPEETQYF.

A few counts support this clonotype. This chain connects TRBV7-2 to TRBJ2-1; tentatively, D is TRBD1 (6 bases). This CDR3 region has 15 residues. Germline V gives CDR1 SGHTA, CDR2 FQGNSA. V was cut by 2 bases and J by 2 bases, with 10 bases left in between. This CDR3 reads CASSLREGAYNEQFF. CDR3 nucleotide sequence: TGTGCCAGCAGCTTAAGAGAGGGGGCCTACAATGAGCAGTTCTTC. Looking up the rest from reference TRBV7-2 and TRBJ2-1 gives the full variable domain: GAGVSQSPSNKVTEKGKDVELRCDPISGHTALYWYRQSLGQGLEFLIYFQGNSAPDKSGLPSDRFSAERTGGSVSTLTIQRTQQEDSAVYLCASSLREGAYNEQFFGPGTRLTVL.

This clonotype was found many times. As DNA, the CDR3 is TGTGCCAGCAGCGCCAGGGACTCCAAAAACATTCAGTACTTC. It encodes CASSARDSKNIQYF. This chain links TRBV7-8 with TRBJ2-4; D may be TRBD2 (6 bases). The CDR3 totals 14 residues. CDR1 and CDR2 (germline): SGHVS, FQNEAQ. Trimming removed 5 bases from V and 2 bases from J, with 10 bases in between.

V usage is TRBV29-1 and J usage is TRBJ2-1; 8 nucleotides align to TRBD2. There are 15 residues in the CDR3. Losses at the gene ends were 4 bases for V and 9 bases for J; bases not matched to a gene: 14. Germline values: CDR1 SQVTM, CDR2 ANQGSEA. The CDR3 DNA reads as TGCAGCGTTGCCAAGGGACTAGTGGGAGATGTTGAGCAGTTCTTC. Its protein product is CSVAKGLVGDVEQFF.

This clonotype was recorded many times. The genes are TRBV4-2 and TRBJ2-4; D call uncertain. The CDR3 loop spans 16 amino acids. Trimming left V 4 bases short and J 3 bases short, with 16 bases between. Germline V CDR1 and CDR2: LGHNA, YNFKEQ. CDR3 protein: CASSLDGAFVKNIQYF. DNA for the CDR3: TGTGCCAGCAGCCTAGATGGAGCGTTCGTCAAAAACATTCAGTACTTC.

This clonotype was counted many times. The chain couples TRBV5-1 to TRBJ2-5; possibly TRBD2 for D (5 bases). This CDR3 has 13 residues. V gave up 2 bases and J gave up 1 base, with 6 bases separating them. Germline V CDR1 and CDR2: SGHRS, YFSETQ. The CDR3 region has the DNA TGCGCCAGCAGCTTTAGCGTCCAAGAGACCCAGTACTTC. Amino acid sequence: CASSFSVQETQYF.

This clonotype is medium-sized. The chain has TRBV20-1 and TRBJ1-1; D is uncertain. The CDR3 length is 11 residues. The germline V gene has CDR1 DFQATT and CDR2 SNEGSKA (reference sequence). The V and J ends lost 4 bases and 1 base respectively, with 4 bases between them. The DNA for the CDR3 is TGCAGTGCTACCAAGAACACTGAAGCTTTCTTT. It yields the protein CSATKNTEAFF.

This clonotype appeared many times. The rearrangement uses TRBV27 and TRBJ1-2; D is unresolved. This CDR3 contains 13 residues. CDR1 is MNHEY and CDR2 is SMNVEV in the germline V gene (reference sequence). The germline V and J ends were trimmed by 0 bases and 6 bases, with 8 bases remaining between them. DNA of the CDR3: TGTGCCAGCAGTTTATCGGTGTGGGATGGCTACACCTTC. Residues: CASSLSVWDGYTF.